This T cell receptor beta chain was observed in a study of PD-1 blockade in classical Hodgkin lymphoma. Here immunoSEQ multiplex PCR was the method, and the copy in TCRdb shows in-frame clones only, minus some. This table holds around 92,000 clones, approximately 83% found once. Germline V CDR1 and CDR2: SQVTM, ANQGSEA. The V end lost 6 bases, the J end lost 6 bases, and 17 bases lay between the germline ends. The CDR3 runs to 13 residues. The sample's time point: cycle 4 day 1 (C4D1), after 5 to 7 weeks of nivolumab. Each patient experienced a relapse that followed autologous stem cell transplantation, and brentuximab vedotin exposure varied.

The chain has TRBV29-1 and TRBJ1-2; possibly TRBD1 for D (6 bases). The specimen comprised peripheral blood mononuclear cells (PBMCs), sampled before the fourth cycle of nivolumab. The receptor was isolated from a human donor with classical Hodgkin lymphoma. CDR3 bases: TGCAGCGTGGATATACAGGGAAGGGATGGCTACACCTTC. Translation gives CSVDIQGRDGYTF. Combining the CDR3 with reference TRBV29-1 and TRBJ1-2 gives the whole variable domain SAVISQKPSRDICQRGTSLTIQCQVDSQVTMMFWYRQQPGQSLTLIATANQGSEATYESGFVIDKFPISRPNLTFSTLTVSNMSPEDSSIYLCSVDIQGRDGYTFGSGTRLTVV.